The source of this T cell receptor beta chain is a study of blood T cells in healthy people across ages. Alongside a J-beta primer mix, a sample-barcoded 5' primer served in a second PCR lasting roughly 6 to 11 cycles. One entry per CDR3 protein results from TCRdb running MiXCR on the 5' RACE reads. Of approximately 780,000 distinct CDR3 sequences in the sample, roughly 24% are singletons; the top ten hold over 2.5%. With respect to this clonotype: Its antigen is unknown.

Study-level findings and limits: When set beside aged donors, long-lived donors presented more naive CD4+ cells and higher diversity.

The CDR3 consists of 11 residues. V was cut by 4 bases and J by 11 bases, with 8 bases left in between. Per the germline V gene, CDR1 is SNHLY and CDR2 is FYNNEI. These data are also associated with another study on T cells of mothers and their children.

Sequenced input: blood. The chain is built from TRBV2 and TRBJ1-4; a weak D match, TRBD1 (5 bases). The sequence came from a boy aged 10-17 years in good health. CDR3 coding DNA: TGTGCCAGCAGTGTGGGGACGAAACTGTTTTTT. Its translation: CASSVGTKLFF.